The 24 T cell receptor beta chains reported below all come from one sample, sequenced in a study of molecular identifiers for immune sequencing clone quantification. TCRdb redid the calling of the PCR reads with MiXCR, one entry per CDR3 protein. The sample shows about 100,000 distinct CDR3 sequences, 35% of them seen only once. Material for sequencing was naive CD8+ T cells from blood, with Jurkat cell RNA spiked in. Indicated subset: FACS-sorted CD8+CD4-CCR7+CD45RA+ naive T cells. Receptors originate from a human donor in good health. Some libraries in this study had Jurkat cell RNA spiked in.

Worth noting for this clonotype: A read error may explain this, as a much larger clone is one base away. The gene calls are TRBV7-3 and TRBJ2-3; possible D gene TRBD2, 7 bases. The CDR3 has 16 residues. The ends were cut back, 1 base at V and 5 bases at J, with 16 bases in the middle. The germline gives CDR1 SGHTA, CDR2 FQGTGA. The CDR3 DNA reads as TGTGCCAGCAGCTTAATTAGGGGGAGGGCCGGAGATACGCAGTATTTT. It codes for CASSLIRGRAGDTQYF.

The chain has TRBV20-1 and TRBJ2-7, with D unresolved. CDR1 is DFQATT, CDR2 SNEGSKA, per germline (reference sequence). The CDR3 sequence is 11 residues long. The V end was cut by 3 bases, the J end by 6 bases, with 9 bases between. The CDR3 nucleotides are TGCAGTGCTAGCCTCCCCATCGAGCAGTACTTC. This gives the protein CSASLPIEQYF.

This clonotype was seen many times. This chain uses TRBV5-1 with TRBJ1-3; D is undetermined. The CDR3 has 16 residues. V lost 2 bases and J lost 0, with 12 bases in between. The germline CDR1 and CDR2 sequences are SGHRS and YFSETQ. As DNA, the CDR3 is TGCGCCAGCAGCTTCAGGCAGGCGAGCTCTGGAAACACCATATATTTT. Translated: CASSFRQASSGNTIYF.

A remark on this clonotype: Since a much larger clone is just one base distant, this may be a read error. This chain joins TRBV7-8 and TRBJ1-5, with D unclear. Per the germline V gene, CDR1 is SGHVS and CDR2 is FQNEAQ. The CDR3 is 16 residues long. DNA for the CDR3: TGTGCCAGCAGCTTAGAATCTCAGGCGCTCAATCCGCCCCAGCATTTT. Its protein is CASSLESQALNPPQHF.

With respect to this clonotype: A single base separates this from a much larger clone, so it may be a read error. The V gene is TRBV6-1, the J gene TRBJ2-4, with D possibly matching TRBD2 (6 bases). The V end lost 2 bases, the J end lost 7 bases, and 18 bases lay between the germline ends. CDR3 length: 16 residues. CDR1 and CDR2 (germline): MNHNS, SASEGT. DNA for the CDR3: TGTGCCAGCAGTGAAATCGCCGAGACTAGAAGCAACATTCAGTACTTC. Protein sequence: CASSEIAETRSNIQYF.

In its sample, this clonotype was seen many times. The V call is TRBV11-2, the J call TRBJ2-7, with D tentatively TRBD1 (5 bases). The V end lost 1 base, the J end lost 3 bases, and 7 bases lay between the germline ends. The length of the CDR3 is 13 residues. Looked up from germline, CDR1 is SGHAT and CDR2 is FQNNGV. Here the CDR3 DNA reads TGTGCCAGCAGCTTAGCCAGGGACTACGAGCAGTACTTC. Translating it yields CASSLARDYEQYF. The entire variable domain, with the rest obtained from reference TRBV11-2 and TRBJ2-7, is as follows: EAGVAQSPRYKIIEKRQSVAFWCNPISGHATLYWYQQILGQGPKLLIQFQNNGVVDDSQLPKDRFSAERLKGVDSTLKIQPAKLEDSAVYLCASSLARDYEQYFGPGTRLTVT.

This clonotype showed up many times. This chain links TRBV5-1 with TRBJ2-5, with 7 nucleotides matching TRBD1. This CDR3 is 13 amino acids long. The J segment lost 6 bases and the V segment lost 0 bases, leaving 2 bases of the junction unmatched. Germline lookup yields CDR1 SGHRS and CDR2 YFSETQ. CDR3 residues: CASSLEGAQTQYF. The CDR3 nucleotides read TGCGCCAGCAGCTTGGAGGGGGCCCAGACCCAGTACTTC.

The chain is built from TRBV6-2 or TRBV6-3 and TRBJ2-7, with D perhaps TRBD1 (6 bases). The CDR3 loop spans 20 amino acids. The V end was cut by 6 bases, the J end by 1 base, with 31 bases between. The germline V gene encodes CDR1 MNHEY and CDR2 SVGEGT. CDR3 sequence: CASSFGQPLLGDLESYEQYF. The DNA for the CDR3 is TGTGCCAGCAGCTTCGGACAGCCCCTACTCGGAGACCTGGAGTCCTACGAGCAGTACTTC.

A word on this clonotype: This may come from a read error, since a much larger clone is one base off. The chain couples TRBV21-1 to TRBJ2-2; TRBD1 was called by the table and not checked on the DNA. TRBV21-1 is reported as a pseudogene. The CDR3 spans 17 residues. The CDR3 sequence is CASCPTRDRVNTGGLFF. In DNA, the CDR3 is TGTGCCAGCTGCCCCACACGTGACAGGGTGAACACCGGGGGGCTGTTTTTT.

The rearrangement joins TRBV6-2 or TRBV6-3 to TRBJ2-1; 11 bases are a match to TRBD1. This CDR3 has 12 amino acids. The germline gives CDR1 MNHEY, CDR2 SVGEGT. The chain's CDR3 is CGTGQGVYEQFF. CDR3 coding DNA: TGTGGGACGGGACAGGGGGTCTATGAGCAGTTCTTC.

The chain joins TRBV9 to TRBJ2-3; 9 nucleotides line up with TRBD1. V shed 3 bases, J shed 0 bases, and the junction held 8 bases outside the gene matches. Germline CDR1 SGDLS, CDR2 YYNGEE. The CDR3 is 17 residues long. CDR3 region: CASSGQTGGISTDTQYF. DNA of the CDR3: TGTGCCAGCAGCGGACAGACAGGGGGAATTAGCACAGATACGCAGTATTTT.

This clonotype was detected a few times. This rearrangement joins TRBV6-5 to TRBJ1-1, with TRBD1 as a possible D gene (6 bases). Germline V gene sequence: CDR1 MNHEY, CDR2 SVGAGI. The ends were cut back, 6 bases at V and 0 bases at J, with 14 bases in the middle. The CDR3 extends over 15 amino acids. CDR3 in DNA: TGTGCCAGCAGCCCACAGGGAGCGCTGAACACTGAAGCTTTCTTT. As protein: CASSPQGALNTEAFF.

Here the CDR3 DNA reads TGCAGCGTTGAACTCCGGGACAGGTCCACCTACGAGCAGTACTTC. It is translated as CSVELRDRSTYEQYF. The rearrangement joins TRBV29-1 to TRBJ2-7; 8 bases line up with TRBD1. V shed 2 bases and J 2 bases; nucleotides not matched to a gene: 8. Germline assignment: CDR1 SQVTM and CDR2 ANQGSEA. The CDR3 has 15 residues.

This clonotype was found once. A junction boundary mismatches the germline segment, possibly from a read error. The chain links TRBV12-3 or TRBV12-4 to TRBJ2-2; TRBD2 might be the D (5 bases). There are 11 residues in the CDR3. The CDR3 reads CASHSTGELIF. CDR3 sequence (DNA): TGTGCCTCTCATTCGACCGGGGAGCTGATTTTT.

The rearrangement links TRBV5-1 to TRBJ2-7, with D unclear. Germline lookup yields CDR1 SGHRS and CDR2 YFSETQ. CDR3 length equals 14 residues. V gave up 6 bases and J gave up 2 bases, with 15 bases separating them. The CDR3 DNA reads TGCGCCAGCAACCAAGACGACGGAACCTACGAGCAGTACTTC. This codes for CASNQDDGTYEQYF.

V gene TRBV12-3 or TRBV12-4 combines with J gene TRBJ2-6, with D possibly matching TRBD2 (6 bases). This CDR3 comprises 10 residues. The V and J ends lost 9 bases and 13 bases respectively, with 10 bases between them. The CDR3 sequence: CASGGEVLTF. The CDR3 nucleotides read TGTGCCAGTGGCGGGGAGGTCCTGACTTTC.

The sample holds many counts of this clonotype. The chain joins TRBV12-3 or TRBV12-4 to TRBJ1-1; D call uncertain. The CDR3 contains 13 residues. Trimming pared 1 base from V and 4 bases from J, leaving 7 bases between. CDR3 residues: CASSLGGSTEAFF. DNA of the CDR3: TGTGCCAGCAGTTTAGGGGGTTCCACTGAAGCTTTCTTT.

The CDR3 region has the DNA TGTGCCAGCAGCTTCGCGAGTCGTTGGACTAGCGGGATATCAGAGACCCAGTACTTC. This sequence encodes CASSFASRWTSGISETQYF. This rearrangement joins TRBV5-4 to TRBJ2-5; TRBD2 aligns across 12 bases. CDR1 and CDR2 from the germline V gene are SGHNT and YYREEE (reference sequence). This CDR3 has 19 amino acids. Trimming removed 2 bases from V and 4 bases from J; junction bases left unmatched: 15.

Comments on this clonotype: At one end, the junction sequence differs from germline, possibly due to a read error. The chain is built from TRBV7-9 and TRBJ2-1, with D unclear. Germline CDR1 is SEHNR and CDR2 is FQNEAQ (reference sequence). CDR3 length equals 16 residues. Written as DNA, the CDR3 is TGTGCCAGCAGCTCTTGGAAACGAAGCTCCTACTATGAGCAGTTCTTC. Translation: CASSSWKRSSYYEQFF.

Points on this clonotype: A read error may explain this, as a much larger clone is one base away. CDR3 protein: CSASQGNEQFF. The CDR3 DNA reads as TGCAGTGCGTCACAGGGTAACGAGCAGTTCTTC. The chain joins TRBV20-1 to TRBJ2-7; D might be TRBD1 (6 bases). The J call may be wrong; the DNA end is better matched by TRBJ2-1. CDR3 size: 11 residues. Germline CDR1 DFQATT, CDR2 SNEGSKA (reference sequence).

For this clonotype: A read error may explain this, as a much larger clone is one base away. This chain joins TRBV29-1 and TRBJ2-3, with 15 bases aligning to TRBD2. V lost 6 bases and J lost 4; bases outside the gene matches: 5. CDR3 length: 15 amino acids. Germline V gives CDR1 SQVTM, CDR2 ANQGSEA. CDR3 coding DNA: TGCAGCGTACATGGGACTAGCGGGAGGTCAGATACGCAGTATTTT. Translation: CSVHGTSGRSDTQYF.

Only a few counts were recorded for this clonotype. The chain joins TRBV27 to TRBJ2-7; D unresolved. There are 14 residues in the CDR3. Trimming took 3 bases from V and 5 from J, leaving 14 bases between them. The germline V gene has CDR1 MNHEY and CDR2 SMNVEV (reference sequence). The CDR3 sequence: CASSFDPTLHEQYF. CDR3 coding DNA: TGTGCCAGCAGTTTCGACCCGACGCTCCACGAGCAGTACTTC.

CDR3 loop: CASSTSSGNTIYF. CDR3 DNA sequence: TGTGCCAGCAGCACAAGCTCTGGAAACACCATATATTTT. This chain connects TRBV6-6 to TRBJ1-3; D ambiguous. V was clipped by 6 bases and J by 0 bases, with 6 bases between them. There are 13 residues in the CDR3. Germline V gives CDR1 MNHNY, CDR2 SVGAGI (reference sequence).

The rearrangement joins TRBV11-2 to TRBJ2-4, with a weak D call TRBD2 (5 bases). Trimming cost V 8 bases and J 0 bases, with 11 bases left between them. CDR1 SGHAT and CDR2 FQNNGV come from the germline V gene. This CDR3 has 14 residues. CDR3: CASSRVLAKNIQYF. The CDR3 DNA reads TGTGCCAGCTCGCGGGTTCTAGCCAAAAACATTCAGTACTTC.